This TCR beta chain appears in the sequencing data of a study of T cell responses to AZD1222 COVID-19 vaccine. Only one count was recorded for this clone. Data came from immunoSEQ multiplex PCR; TCRdb stores just in-frame clones and leaves some out. The data hold roughly 170,000 clones, with 94% observed a single time. CDR3 length: 13 residues. V lost 4 bases and J lost 0, with 8 bases in between. Germline-derived CDR1 and CDR2 are SGHRS and YFSETQ. The receptor was isolated from an adult who received the AZD1222 COVID-19 vaccine. This sample comprised peripheral blood, obtained 28 days after the second AZD1222 dose. The gene calls are TRBV5-1 and TRBJ2-7, with D unresolved. CDR3 bases: TGCGCCAGCAGCGCGATAAGCTCCTACGAGCAGTACTTC. Translating it yields CASSAISSYEQYF.